These T cell receptor beta chains were read from a single sample in a study of blood T cell repertoires in COVID-19. Data came from immunoSEQ multiplex PCR; TCRdb stores just in-frame clones and leaves some out. The sample yields 100,000 to 150,000 clones, 65% to 90% seen once. The source material was PBMCs or T cells enriched from blood (not recorded which). The receptors shown here come from a woman in her forties or fifties who had recovered from COVID-19. CDR3s include the opening cysteine and the closing phenylalanine or tryptophan. The D gene is left open where the match is weak. Clone size is not always given. Where it is, it says once, few, many or a class for expanded clones.

>TRBD2|once|TRBJ2-1|TRBV29-1
CSVEDLRGDEQFF
TGCAGCGTTGAAGATCTCCGGGGGGATGAGCAGTTCTTC
>.|.|TRBJ2-2|TRBV18
CASSPPSSAGTGELFF
TGTGCCAGCTCACCACCTAGCTCAGCGGGCACCGGGGAGCTGTTTTTT
>TRBD1|few|TRBJ2-7|TRBV27
CASSFLGQGAYEQYF
TGTGCCAGCAGTTTTTTGGGACAGGGGGCTTACGAGCAGTACTTC
>TRBD1|.|TRBJ2-7|TRBV27
CASSFLGGQNEQYF
TGTGCCAGCAGTTTTTTAGGGGGACAGAACGAGCAGTACTTC
>TRBD1|.|TRBJ1-4|TRBV2
CASSEQQGAREKLFF
TGTGCCAGCAGTGAACAGCAGGGGGCGCGGGAAAAACTGTTTTTT
>TRBD1|once|TRBJ1-1|TRBV7-2
CASSLADRGRGAFF
TGTGCCAGCAGCTTAGCGGACAGGGGGCGAGGAGCTTTCTTT
>TRBD1|.|TRBJ2-7|TRBV5-3
CARPPGTGIYEQYF
TGTGCCAGACCTCCCGGGACAGGGATATACGAGCAGTACTTC
>.|.|TRBJ1-2|TRBV2
CASEDGNYGYTF
TGTGCCAGCGAAGACGGGAACTATGGCTACACCTTC
>TRBD2|.|TRBJ2-1|TRBV7-2
CASKTSVSYNEQFF
TGTGCCAGCAAGACTAGCGTCTCGTACAATGAGCAGTTCTTC
>.|.|TRBJ1-2|TRBV27
CASSSAGNYGYTF
TGTGCCAGCAGCTCGGCAGGGAACTATGGCTACACCTTC
>.|.|TRBJ1-3|TRBV29-1
CSVVSLPGNTIYF
TGCAGCGTTGTGTCCCTTCCTGGAAACACCATATATTTT
>.|.|TRBJ2-1|TRBV20-1
CSASRLLGRSYNEQFF
TGCAGTGCTAGTCGGCTCCTGGGCCGCTCCTACAATGAGCAGTTCTTC
>.|.|TRBJ1-1|TRBV27
CASSKGQGTEAFF
TGTGCCAGCAGCAAGGGGCAGGGCACTGAAGCTTTCTTT
>.|.|TRBJ2-7|TRBV6-5
CASSYRRSYEQYF
TGTGCCAGCAGTTACAGGAGATCCTACGAGCAGTACTTC
>.|.|TRBJ1-1|TRBV19
CASKSARGMNTEAFF
TGTGCCAGTAAATCGGCAAGGGGAATGAACACTGAAGCTTTCTTT
>.|.|TRBJ2-7|TRBV7-8
CASSSGAFAADYEQYF
TGTGCCAGCAGCTCTGGGGCCTTTGCAGCCGACTACGAGCAGTACTTC
>.|few|TRBJ2-5|TRBV5-5
CASSLGWEVQYF
TGTGCCAGCAGCTTAGGTTGGGAGGTCCAGTACTTC
>.|.|TRBJ1-1|TRBV5-1
CASSLGEGLPQKAFF
TGCGCCAGCAGCTTGGGGGAGGGACTACCTCAGAAAGCTTTCTTT
>TRBD1|few|TRBJ2-5|TRBV6-5
CASSYSSGGETQYF
TGTGCCAGCAGTTACTCGTCAGGGGGAGAGACCCAGTACTTC
>.|.|TRBJ1-2|TRBV27
CASSGDSRYGYTF
TGTGCCAGCAGTGGGGACTCCCGCTATGGCTACACCTTC
>TRBD2|.|TRBJ2-7|TRBV11-3
CASSTGLAYEQYF
TGTGCCAGCAGCACCGGACTAGCCTACGAGCAGTACTTC
>TRBD1|.|TRBJ2-7|TRBV6-2/TRBV6-3
CASIPGTGINEQYF
TGTGCCAGCATCCCCGGGACAGGGATCAACGAGCAGTACTTC
>.|.|TRBJ2-7|TRBV5-1
CASSPGTFSYEQYF
TGCGCCAGCAGCCCCGGGACTTTCTCCTACGAGCAGTACTTC
>TRBD2|.|TRBJ2-3|TRBV2
CASRGSGRSTDTQYF
TGTGCCAGCAGGGGTAGCGGGAGGAGCACAGATACGCAGTATTTT
>TRBD1|.|TRBJ2-1|TRBV18
CASSPRDRGNEQFF
TGTGCCAGCTCACCCCGGGACAGGGGCAATGAGCAGTTCTTC
>.|.|TRBJ1-6|TRBV3-1/TRBV3-2
CASSSLEWKQSSYNSPLHF
TGTGCCAGCAGTTCCCTGGAGTGGAAACAAAGCTCCTATAATTCACCCCTCCACTTT
>.|many|TRBJ1-1|TRBV5-1
CASSFDEDTEAFF
TGCGCCAGCAGCTTTGACGAGGACACTGAAGCTTTCTTT
>TRBD1|.|TRBJ1-5|TRBV29-1
CSADCRDRVGLGNQPQHF
TGCAGCGCTGATTGCCGGGACAGGGTCGGATTGGGCAATCAGCCCCAGCATTTT
>TRBD1|.|TRBJ1-3|TRBV11-3
CASSLEKVPGQTLSGNTIYF
TGTGCCAGCAGCTTAGAAAAAGTACCGGGACAGACCCTCTCTGGAAACACCATATATTTT
>.|few|TRBJ2-1|TRBV9
CASSVGVLGGGEQFF
TGTGCCAGCAGCGTAGGAGTCTTAGGGGGTGGTGAGCAGTTCTTC
>.|.|TRBJ1-2|TRBV29-1
CSAVSGANYGYTF
TGCAGCGCTGTATCGGGGGCTAACTATGGCTACACCTTC
>TRBD2|.|TRBJ2-3|TRBV19
CASSISTSGGATDTQYF
TGTGCCAGTAGTATTTCTACTAGCGGGGGGGCCACAGATACGCAGTATTTT
>.|.|TRBJ2-2|TRBV19
CASSIGQGIGELFF
TGTGCCAGTAGTATAGGTCAGGGCATCGGGGAGCTGTTTTTT
>TRBD1|few|TRBJ1-4|TRBV6-5
CASSYSGQSNEKLFF
TGTGCCAGCAGTTACTCGGGACAGAGTAATGAAAAACTGTTTTTT
>.|.|TRBJ1-5|TRBV3-1/TRBV3-2
CASSWGGGSNQPQHF
TGTGCCAGCAGTTGGGGGGGTGGCAGCAATCAGCCCCAGCATTTT
>TRBD2|.|TRBJ2-2|TRBV25-1
CASSPGLAGGAPGELFF
TGTGCCAGCAGCCCGGGACTAGCGGGGGGGGCACCCGGGGAGCTGTTTTTT
>TRBD1|.|TRBJ2-7|TRBV2
CASRDPGTGGYEQYF
TGTGCCAGCAGAGACCCCGGGACAGGGGGCTACGAGCAGTACTTC
>.|.|TRBJ1-2|TRBV18
CASSPDNNYGYTF
TGTGCCAGCTCACCGGACAATAACTATGGCTACACCTTC
>.|once|TRBJ2-4|TRBV7-8
CASSPEGGGAKNIQYF
TGTGCCAGCAGCCCGGAGGGTGGTGGAGCCAAAAACATTCAGTACTTC
>.|.|TRBJ2-5|TRBV10-3
CAISRGGGQETQYF
TGTGCCATCAGCCGGGGAGGAGGGCAAGAGACCCAGTACTTC
>TRBD1|.|TRBJ2-7|TRBV29-1
CSVEEAQGEYEQYF
TGCAGCGTTGAAGAGGCGCAGGGGGAGTACGAGCAGTACTTC
>TRBD2|.|TRBJ2-5|TRBV29-1
CSVRGLAGSGETQYF
TGCAGCGTCAGGGGACTAGCGGGTAGTGGCGAGACCCAGTACTTC
>.|.|TRBJ1-2|TRBV21-1
CANRRDRGGIGYGYTF
TGTGCCAACAGGCGGGACAGGGGTGGGATAGGGTATGGCTACACCTTC
>.|.|TRBJ2-2|TRBV18
CASSNFEGEARELFF
TGTGCCAGCTCTAATTTCGAGGGGGAAGCACGCGAGCTGTTTTTT
>TRBD2|.|TRBJ2-7|TRBV19
CASSMGGTLYEQYF
TGTGCCAGTAGTATGGGGGGGACCCTTTACGAGCAGTACTTC
>.|.|TRBJ2-2|TRBV4-3
CASSQDGSGNTGELFF
TGCGCCAGCAGCCAAGATGGGTCGGGGAACACCGGGGAGCTGTTTTTT
>TRBD1|.|TRBJ1-3|TRBV11-2
CASSLTGAGNTIYF
TGTGCCAGCAGCTTGACAGGGGCTGGAAACACCATATATTTT